The 27 T cell receptor beta chains listed next were all sequenced from one sample in a study of blood T cell repertoires in COVID-19. Some clones are missing from TCRdb's copy, which holds only in-frame ones; the method was immunoSEQ multiplex PCR. The sample holds 60,000 to 95,000 clones, approximately 74% seen once. Source material: peripheral blood. The receptors originated from a human donor with acute or convalescent COVID-19. The donor label of this sample is uncertain.

The chain links TRBV7-2 to TRBJ2-7; the D is unclear. Trimming took off 2 bases at V and 5 bases at J, with 16 bases between the two ends. This CDR3 is built from 15 residues. Germline CDR1 reads SGHTA; CDR2 reads FQGNSA. Written as DNA, the CDR3 is TGTGCCAGCAGCTTAAGTAGCAGTCCCTGGGACGAGCAGTACGTC. Translating it yields CASSLSSSPWDEQYV.

This clone occurred a few times. The rearrangement links TRBV7-9 to TRBJ2-3; 8 bases match TRBD1. V lost 7 bases and J lost 1; bases outside the gene matches: 7. CDR3 length: 15 amino acids. Germline CDR1 is SEHNR and CDR2 is FQNEAQ (reference sequence). DNA of the CDR3: TGTGCCAGCAAAGGATCGGGACAGGGCACAGATACGCAGTATTTT. Translating gives CASKGSGQGTDTQYF.

V is TRBV6-6 and J is TRBJ2-1; weak D call: TRBD2 (6 bases). CDR1 MNHNY and CDR2 SVGAGI come from the germline V gene (reference sequence). The germline V and J ends were trimmed by 4 bases and 9 bases, with 10 bases remaining between them. The CDR3 loop spans 12 amino acids. CDR3 coding DNA: TGTGCCAGCAGTTCCTGGGGAGGTGAGCAGTTCTTC. This translates into CASSSWGGEQFF.

The V and J genes are TRBV7-8 and TRBJ2-3; possible D gene TRBD2, 5 bases. Germline values: CDR1 SGHVS, CDR2 FQNEAQ. The CDR3 consists of 14 residues. V lost 5 bases and J 0 bases, leaving 9 bases between the germline ends. CDR3 DNA sequence: TGTGCCAGCAGCCGAGGGCTTAGCACAGATACGCAGTATTTT. Protein sequence: CASSRGLSTDTQYF.

The chain links TRBV5-8 to TRBJ1-3; TRBD1 is a possible D gene (5 bases). Trimming removed 4 bases from V and 0 bases from J, with 11 bases in between. CDR1 and CDR2 (germline): SGHTS, YDEGEE. The CDR3 loop spans 15 amino acids. The CDR3 reads CASSLWGLSGNTIYF. In DNA form, the CDR3 reads TGTGCCAGCAGCCTTTGGGGCCTCTCTGGAAACACCATATATTTT.

V is TRBV29-1 and J is TRBJ1-5, with unresolved D. The CDR3 has 14 residues. The ends were cut back, 7 bases at V and 3 bases at J, with 16 bases in the middle. CDR1 and CDR2 from the germline V gene are SQVTM and ANQGSEA. CDR3 loop: CSATDGNLNQPQHF. DNA for the CDR3: TGCAGCGCCACGGACGGGAACCTCAATCAGCCCCAGCATTTT.

V is TRBV6-4 and J is TRBJ1-1, with D tentatively TRBD1 (6 bases). CDR1 is MRHNA, CDR2 SNTAGT, per germline. V lost 2 bases and J 5 bases, leaving 18 bases between the germline ends. This CDR3 is built from 16 residues. The CDR3 loop reads CASSDSLQGPVTEAFF. CDR3 coding DNA: TGTGCCAGCAGTGACAGCCTCCAGGGGCCGGTGACTGAAGCTTTCTTT.

This clone has just a few counts. The chain links TRBV5-8 to TRBJ1-5, with D hard to call. From germline, CDR1 is SGHTS and CDR2 YDEGEE. Trimming took off 4 bases at V and 5 bases at J, with 10 bases between the two ends. This CDR3 region has 13 residues. DNA of the CDR3: TGTGCCAGCAGCCTGACGAGGGATCAGCCCCAGCATTTT. Translating it yields CASSLTRDQPQHF.

The chain employs TRBV19 and TRBJ2-3, with 8 bases lining up with TRBD1. Germline V gives CDR1 LNHDA, CDR2 SQIVND (reference sequence). The CDR3 covers 16 residues. V was clipped by 5 bases and J by 0 bases; unmatched bases: 7. CDR3 amino acids: CASSGPGTGSTDTQYF. Here the CDR3 DNA reads TGTGCCAGTAGTGGGCCCGGGACAGGAAGCACAGATACGCAGTATTTT.

Only a few counts were recorded for this clone. The chain recombines TRBV21-1 with TRBJ1-5; TRBD1, as called in the table, went unchecked against the DNA. TRBV21-1 is an annotated pseudogene. The CDR3 length is 16 residues. The CDR3 nucleotides are TGTGCCAGCAGCGCCAAGGGACCCCAGGGGAATCAGCCCCAGCATTTT. It translates to CASSAKGPQGNQPQHF.

The chain has TRBV19 and TRBJ2-5; TRBD2 is a possible D gene (5 bases). Trimming took off 4 bases at V and 2 bases at J, with 14 bases between the two ends. Looked up from germline, CDR1 is LNHDA and CDR2 is SQIVND (reference sequence). The CDR3 covers 15 residues. CDR3 amino acids: CASSKFAGGQETQYF. As DNA, the CDR3 is TGTGCCAGTAGTAAGTTCGCGGGTGGGCAAGAGACCCAGTACTTC.

The chain has TRBV28 and TRBJ1-4; the D is unclear. CDR1 is MDHEN and CDR2 is SYDVKM in the germline V gene. The germline V and J ends were trimmed by 5 bases and 0 bases, with 7 bases remaining between them. This CDR3 spans 14 amino acids. The chain's CDR3 is CASSVGSTNEKLFF. CDR3 coding DNA: TGTGCCAGCAGTGTCGGGTCAACTAATGAAAAACTGTTTTTT.

This rearrangement joins TRBV10-3 to TRBJ2-3; possible D gene TRBD2, 6 bases. Germline V CDR1 and CDR2: ENHRY, SYGVKD. CDR3 length equals 12 residues. Trimming took off 4 bases at V and 4 bases at J, with 6 bases between the two ends. In DNA, the CDR3 is TGTGCCATCAGTGGGGGGGCAGATACGCAGTATTTT. Protein product: CAISGGADTQYF.

The chain joins TRBV11-3 to TRBJ1-1, with 10 nucleotides matching TRBD1. Trimming removed 1 base from V and 11 bases from J; junction bases left unmatched: 4. The CDR3 runs to 13 residues. In germline, CDR1 is SGHNT, CDR2 YENEEA. CDR3 region: CASSLGPGQGAFF. CDR3 DNA sequence: TGTGCCAGCAGCTTAGGTCCGGGACAGGGGGCTTTCTTT.

This sequence joins TRBV7-2 and TRBJ2-5, with TRBD1 identical over 9 bases. The germline gives CDR1 SGHTA, CDR2 FQGNSA. The CDR3 length is 13 residues. The V gene end was trimmed by 5 bases and the J gene end by 4 bases; junction bases not matched to a gene: 2. Here the CDR3 reads CASSGTGSETQYF. As DNA, the CDR3 is TGTGCCAGCAGCGGGACAGGGTCAGAGACCCAGTACTTC.

This clone occurred a few times. This sequence joins TRBV9 and TRBJ2-5; 8 positions agree with TRBD1. Looked up from germline, CDR1 is SGDLS and CDR2 is YYNGEE. CDR3 length: 14 residues. With V trimmed by 4 bases and J by 2 bases, 4 bases remained unmatched. CDR3: CASSFTGGQETQYF. The CDR3 DNA is TGTGCCAGCAGCTTCACAGGGGGACAAGAGACCCAGTACTTC.

The V gene is TRBV7-6, the J gene TRBJ1-2; a weak D match, TRBD1 (5 bases). The V gene's germline CDR1 is SGHVS and CDR2 FNYEAQ. The length of the CDR3 is 13 residues. Trimming shortened V by 5 bases and J by 8 bases, and 15 bases separated the two germline ends. CDR3 DNA sequence: TGTGCCAGCAGCACCCCCCAGGGTTACGGCTACACCTTC. Protein sequence: CASSTPQGYGYTF. Using reference TRBV7-6 and TRBJ1-2 for the parts outside the CDR3, the full variable domain is GAGVSQSPRYKVTKRGQDVALRCDPISGHVSLYWYRQALGQGPEFLTYFNYEAQQDKSGLPNDRFSAERPEGSISTLTIQRTEQRDSAMYRCASSTPQGYGYTFGSGTRLTVV.

This chain uses TRBV1 with TRBJ2-2; no DNA check was done on the table's D call, TRBD1. TRBV1 is tagged as a pseudogene. The CDR3 loop spans 15 amino acids. CDR3 loop: CTSSLRSGGSGELFF. As DNA, the CDR3 is TGCACCAGCAGCCTGAGGTCTGGGGGCAGCGGGGAGCTGTTTTTT.

The chain's CDR3 is CASSILTATDTQYF. In nucleotides, the CDR3 is TGTGCCAGTAGTATATTGACAGCAACAGATACGCAGTATTTT. This chain connects TRBV19 to TRBJ2-3, with D possibly being TRBD1 (5 bases). The CDR3 length is 14 residues. V shed 2 bases and J shed 3 bases, with 9 bases lying between them. The germline V gene encodes CDR1 LNHDA and CDR2 SQIVND (reference sequence).

This clone appeared many times. This chain joins TRBV7-9 and TRBJ2-1; 9 nucleotides agree with TRBD1. Germline V gives CDR1 SEHNR, CDR2 FQNEAQ (reference sequence). Trimming removed 1 base from V and 3 bases from J; junction bases left unmatched: 10. The CDR3 consists of 18 residues. CDR3 in amino acids: CASSLVGGTGRNYNEQFF. Written as DNA, the CDR3 is TGTGCCAGCAGCTTAGTTGGGGGGACAGGGAGGAACTACAATGAGCAGTTCTTC.

V and J are TRBV11-2 and TRBJ2-5; tentatively, D is TRBD1 (6 bases). The CDR3 sequence is 15 residues long. V shed 0 bases and J shed 7 bases, with 15 bases lying between them. CDR1 is SGHAT, CDR2 FQNNGV, per germline. CDR3 sequence reads: CASSLDLQGLATQYF. The CDR3 coding sequence is TGTGCCAGCAGCTTAGACTTACAGGGCTTAGCGACCCAGTACTTC.

CDR3 sequence (DNA): TGTGCCAGCAGTGATAGTCCTGACAGGTGGAATTCACCCCTCCACTTT. Translation gives CASSDSPDRWNSPLHF. This rearrangement joins TRBV6-1 to TRBJ1-6, with D possibly matching TRBD1 (6 bases). CDR3 size: 16 residues. Per the germline V gene, CDR1 is MNHNS and CDR2 is SASEGT. Deletions cut 3 bases from V and 7 bases from J, with 16 bases between.

The J gene is TRBJ2-5, the V gene TRBV5-4; 7 positions agree with TRBD1. In germline, CDR1 is SGHNT, CDR2 YYREEE (reference sequence). The CDR3 is 14 amino acids. V trimming: 0 bases; J trimming: 4 bases; junction bases outside the gene matches: 3. The CDR3 loop reads CASSLGQGRETQYF. The CDR3 DNA is TGTGCCAGCAGCTTGGGACAGGGAAGAGAGACCCAGTACTTC.

CDR3 in amino acids: CASSSADTQYF. The CDR3 DNA sequence: TGTGCCAGCAGCTCGGCAGATACGCAGTATTTT. V and J are TRBV7-2 and TRBJ2-3; D call uncertain. The CDR3 is 11 amino acids. Germline assignment: CDR1 SGHTA and CDR2 FQGNSA. V dropped 4 bases and J dropped 4 bases, with 3 bases sitting between them.

This chain connects TRBV6-6 to TRBJ2-2, with 7 bases that match TRBD1. Germline CDR1 and CDR2: MNHNY and SVGAGI (reference sequence). Trimming cost V 10 bases and J 4 bases; bases outside gene matches: 12. This CDR3 spans 15 amino acids. The CDR3 loop reads CATRSTGAGTGELFF. The CDR3 DNA is TGTGCCACAAGAAGTACAGGGGCGGGCACCGGGGAGCTGTTTTTT.

This clone was found once. The rearrangement uses TRBV28 and TRBJ2-7, with D possibly being TRBD2 (6 bases). V was pared by 6 bases and J by 2 bases, with 17 bases between. Germline V gene sequence: CDR1 MDHEN, CDR2 SYDVKM. The CDR3 is made up of 15 amino acids. CDR3 loop: CASRTRTFSPYEQYV. The CDR3 region has the DNA TGTGCCAGCAGGACTAGGACGTTCTCCCCCTACGAGCAGTACGTC.

V usage is TRBV6-6 and J usage is TRBJ1-3; 11 nucleotides line up with TRBD1. Germline V lookup: CDR1 MNHNY, CDR2 SVGAGI (reference sequence). Trimming removed 5 bases from V and 2 bases from J; junction bases left unmatched: 11. This CDR3 is built from 18 residues. The CDR3 here is CASSRSRDRGTTGNTIYF. The CDR3 DNA reads TGTGCCAGCAGTCGGTCCCGGGACAGGGGGACTACTGGAAACACCATATATTTT.